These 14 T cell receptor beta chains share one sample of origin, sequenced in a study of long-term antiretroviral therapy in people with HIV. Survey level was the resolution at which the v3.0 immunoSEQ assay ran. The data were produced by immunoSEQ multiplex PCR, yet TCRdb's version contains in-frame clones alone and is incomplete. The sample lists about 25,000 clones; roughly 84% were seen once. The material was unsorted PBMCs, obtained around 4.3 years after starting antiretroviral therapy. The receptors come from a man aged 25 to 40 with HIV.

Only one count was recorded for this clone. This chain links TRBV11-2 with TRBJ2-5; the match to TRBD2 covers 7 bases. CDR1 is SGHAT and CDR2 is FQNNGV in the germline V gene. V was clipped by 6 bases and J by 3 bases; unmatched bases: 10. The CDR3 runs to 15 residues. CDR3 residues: CASRSTGGGKETQYF. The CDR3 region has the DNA TGTGCCAGCAGGTCCACTGGCGGGGGAAAAGAGACCCAGTACTTC.

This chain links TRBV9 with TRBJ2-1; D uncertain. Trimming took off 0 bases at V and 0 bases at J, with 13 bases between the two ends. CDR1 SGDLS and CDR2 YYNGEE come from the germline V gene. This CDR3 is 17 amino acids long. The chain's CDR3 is CASSVVAHRSSYNEQFF. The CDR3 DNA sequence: TGTGCCAGCAGCGTAGTAGCTCACCGCAGCTCCTACAATGAGCAGTTCTTC.

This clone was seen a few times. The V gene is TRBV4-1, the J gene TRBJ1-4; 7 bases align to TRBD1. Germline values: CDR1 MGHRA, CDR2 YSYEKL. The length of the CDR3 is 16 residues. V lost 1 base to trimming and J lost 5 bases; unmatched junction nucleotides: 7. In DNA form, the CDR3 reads TGCGCCAGCAGCCAAGTCTCGGGACAGTTGAATGAAAAACTGTTTTTT. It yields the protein CASSQVSGQLNEKLFF.

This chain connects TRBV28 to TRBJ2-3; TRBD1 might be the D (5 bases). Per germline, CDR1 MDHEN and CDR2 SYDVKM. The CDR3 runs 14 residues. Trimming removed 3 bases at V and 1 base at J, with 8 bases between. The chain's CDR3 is CASSFQGGTDTQYF. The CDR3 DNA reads TGTGCCAGCAGTTTCCAGGGTGGCACAGATACGCAGTATTTT.

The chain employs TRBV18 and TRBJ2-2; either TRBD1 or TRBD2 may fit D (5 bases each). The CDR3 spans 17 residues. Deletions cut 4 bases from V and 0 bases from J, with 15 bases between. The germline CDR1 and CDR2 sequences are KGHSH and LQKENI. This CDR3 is CASSRDGVAPNTGELFF. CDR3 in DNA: TGTGCCAGCTCACGGGACGGCGTCGCCCCGAACACCGGGGAGCTGTTTTTT.

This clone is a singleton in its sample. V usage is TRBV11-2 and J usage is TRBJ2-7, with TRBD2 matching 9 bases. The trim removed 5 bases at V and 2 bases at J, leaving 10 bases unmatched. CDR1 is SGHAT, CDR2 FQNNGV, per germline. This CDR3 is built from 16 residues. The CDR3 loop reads CASSLPQAGGTYEQYF. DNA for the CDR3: TGTGCCAGCAGCCTCCCTCAGGCGGGGGGGACCTACGAGCAGTACTTC.

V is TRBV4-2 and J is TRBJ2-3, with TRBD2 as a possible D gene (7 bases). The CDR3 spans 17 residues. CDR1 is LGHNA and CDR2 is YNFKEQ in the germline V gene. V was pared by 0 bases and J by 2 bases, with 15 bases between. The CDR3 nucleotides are TGTGCCAGCAGCCAAGATCTATCGGGGGGCCCCACAGATACGCAGTATTTT. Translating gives CASSQDLSGGPTDTQYF.

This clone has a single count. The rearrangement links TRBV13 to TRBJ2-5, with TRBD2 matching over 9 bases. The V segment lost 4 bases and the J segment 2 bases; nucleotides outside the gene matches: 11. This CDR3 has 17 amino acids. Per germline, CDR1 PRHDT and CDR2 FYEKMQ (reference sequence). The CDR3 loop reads CASSSPSSGTLQETQYF. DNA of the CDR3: TGTGCCAGCAGCTCGCCTTCTAGCGGGACCCTACAAGAGACCCAGTACTTC.

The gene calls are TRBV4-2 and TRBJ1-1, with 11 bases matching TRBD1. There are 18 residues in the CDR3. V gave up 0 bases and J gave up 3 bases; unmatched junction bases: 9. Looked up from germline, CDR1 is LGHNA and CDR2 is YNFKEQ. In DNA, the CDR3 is TGTGCCAGCAGCCAAGACACCGGGACAGGGGGATTTTACACTGAAGCTTTCTTT. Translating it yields CASSQDTGTGGFYTEAFF.

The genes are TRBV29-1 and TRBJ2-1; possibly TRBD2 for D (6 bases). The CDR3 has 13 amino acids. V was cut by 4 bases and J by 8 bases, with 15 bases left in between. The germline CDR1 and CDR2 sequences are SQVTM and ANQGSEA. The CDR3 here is CSVGGVLLDEQFF. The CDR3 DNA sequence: TGCAGCGTTGGGGGGGTATTACTCGATGAGCAGTTCTTC.

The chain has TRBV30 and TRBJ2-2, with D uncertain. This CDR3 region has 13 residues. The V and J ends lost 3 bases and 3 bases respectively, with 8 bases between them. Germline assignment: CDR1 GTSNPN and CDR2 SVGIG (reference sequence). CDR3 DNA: TGTGCCTGGAGCCCAACCTACACCGGGGAGCTGTTTTTT. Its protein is CAWSPTYTGELFF.

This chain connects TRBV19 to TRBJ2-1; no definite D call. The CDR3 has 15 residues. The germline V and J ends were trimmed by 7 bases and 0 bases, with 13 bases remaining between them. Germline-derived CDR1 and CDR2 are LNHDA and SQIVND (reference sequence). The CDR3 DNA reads TGTGCCAGTACCCCGGGCCCTGTCTCCTACAATGAGCAGTTCTTC. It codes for CASTPGPVSYNEQFF.

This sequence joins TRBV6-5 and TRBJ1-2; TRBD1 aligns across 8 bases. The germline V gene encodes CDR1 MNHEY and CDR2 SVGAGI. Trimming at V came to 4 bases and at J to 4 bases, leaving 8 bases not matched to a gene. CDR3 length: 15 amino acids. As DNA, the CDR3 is TGTGCCAGCAGTTCCACGACAGGGGTCCTCTATGGCTACACCTTC. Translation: CASSSTTGVLYGYTF.

CDR3 DNA sequence: TGTGCCAGCAGTTTAGTCGGACTAGCGGGAGTAATCAGGGAGCTGTTTTTT. It codes for CASSLVGLAGVIRELFF. The gene calls are TRBV27 and TRBJ2-2; 13 positions agree with TRBD2. With V trimmed by 2 bases and J by 9 bases, 9 bases remained unmatched. Germline CDR1 and CDR2: MNHEY and SMNVEV (reference sequence). This CDR3 has 17 residues.